This T cell receptor beta chain was sequenced during a study of tumor-infiltrating lymphocytes in primary liver carcinoma. Study-level background: Staging of the tumors gave T1-T3 N0M0, with widths of roughly 4.2 to 11 cm. The number of productive TCRbeta reads per sample ranged from roughly 3.5 to 8 million and was similar across tissue types. Findings and limits, study-wide: The study found a significantly higher top-250-clone fraction in tumors than in blood (p = 0.039).

Per the germline V gene, CDR1 is MNHEY and CDR2 is SVGAGI. This CDR3 region has 16 residues. A single count supports this clonotype. Antigen specificity is unknown. Relative to the germline gene, one junction end is altered; a read error may explain this. DNA and RNA were both co-extracted from 20-30 mg of bulk tissue that had not been sorted. Those sampled were patients whose primary liver carcinoma was treated by surgical resection. The input was 450 to 500 ng total RNA; TCR beta cDNA was made from it with a constant-region primer. Sequencing libraries for TCR beta derived from three nested multiplex PCR rounds that used slightly modified ARM-PCR. Researchers ran the first two PCR rounds for approximately 10 cycles each with TRBV1-TRBV30 forward primers and a C-beta reverse primer. TCRdb processed the multiplex PCR reads anew with MiXCR; each CDR3 protein has one entry. This sample carries roughly 78,000 distinct CDR3 sequences, about two thirds of them seen once, and the ten largest clones take roughly 15%.

The TCR originated in a woman aged 55-70 years with primary liver carcinoma and hepatitis B virus infection. The V gene is TRBV6-5, the J gene TRBJ2-7, with TRBD2 as a possible D gene (5 bases). Source material: liver tumor tissue from sampling region 4. Subset: tumor region T4, right-lateral pole. DNA of the CDR3: TGTGTCAGCAGTTACCGGCTCGGGGTCAGCTCCTACGATCAGTACTTC. Encoded protein: CVSSYRLGVSSYDQYF.